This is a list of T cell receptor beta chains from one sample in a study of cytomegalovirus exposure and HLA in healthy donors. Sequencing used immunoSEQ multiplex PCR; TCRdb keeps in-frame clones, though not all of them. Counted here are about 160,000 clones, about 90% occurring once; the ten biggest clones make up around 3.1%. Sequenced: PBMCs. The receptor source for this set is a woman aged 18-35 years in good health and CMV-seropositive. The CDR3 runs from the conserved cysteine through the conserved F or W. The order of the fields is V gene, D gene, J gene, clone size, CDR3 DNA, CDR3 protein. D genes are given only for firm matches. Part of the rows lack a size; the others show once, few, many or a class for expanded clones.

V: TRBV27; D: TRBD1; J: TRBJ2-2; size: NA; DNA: TGTGCCAGCAGTCGGACAGGGTCCCAGTTTAACACCGGGGAGCTGTTTTTT; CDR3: CASSRTGSQFNTGELFF
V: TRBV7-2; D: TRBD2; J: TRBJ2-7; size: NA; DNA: TGTGCCAGCAGCTTAGGAGCTAGCGGAGGGGTACTCGAGCAGTACTTC; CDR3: CASSLGASGGVLEQYF
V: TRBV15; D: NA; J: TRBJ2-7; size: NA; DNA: TGTGCCACCAGCAAGGACAATTCCTACGAGCAGTACTTC; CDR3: CATSKDNSYEQYF
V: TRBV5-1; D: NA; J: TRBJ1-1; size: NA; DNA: TGCGCCAGCTATCGGTCCATGAACACTGAAGCTTTCTTT; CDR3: CASYRSMNTEAFF
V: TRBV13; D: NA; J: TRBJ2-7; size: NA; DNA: TGTGCCAGCAGCACCCGTTTGAGGCGGACTGGATACGAGCAGTACTTC; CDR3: CASSTRLRRTGYEQYF
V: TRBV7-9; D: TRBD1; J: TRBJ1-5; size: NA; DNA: TGTGCCAGCAGCGCGGGGACAGGGGGATATCAGCCCCAGCATTTT; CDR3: CASSAGTGGYQPQHF
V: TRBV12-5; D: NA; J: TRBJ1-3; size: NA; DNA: TGTGCTAGTGGCCGAATTGAGGGACTCCGTGACTCTGGAAACACCATATATTTT; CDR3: CASGRIEGLRDSGNTIYF
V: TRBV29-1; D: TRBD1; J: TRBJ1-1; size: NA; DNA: TGCAGCGTTGACCGGAGGGGACAGTCGAATCGACAAGCTTTCTTT; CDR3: CSVDRRGQSNRQAFF
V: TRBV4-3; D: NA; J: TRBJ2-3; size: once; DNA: TGCGCCAGCAGCCAAGATGGCGGCACTAGGGGGAGGGCCGGAGTTCCAGATACGCAGTATTTT; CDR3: CASSQDGGTRGRAGVPDTQYF
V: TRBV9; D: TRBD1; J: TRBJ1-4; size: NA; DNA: TGTGCCAGCAGCCCTCGAGGAGACAGGGGGCAGAAACTGTTTTTT; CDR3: CASSPRGDRGQKLFF
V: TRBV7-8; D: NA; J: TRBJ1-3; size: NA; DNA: TGTGCCAGCAGCTTAGTGTCAGGTAGAGGAAACACCATATATTTT; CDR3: CASSLVSGRGNTIYF
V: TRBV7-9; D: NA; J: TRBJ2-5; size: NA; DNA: TGTGCCAGCAGCCCCCGGGGGGCCCAGGGCTCGGAGACCCAGTACTTC; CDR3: CASSPRGAQGSETQYF
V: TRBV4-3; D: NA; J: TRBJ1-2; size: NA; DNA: TGCGCCAGCAGCCATAGCCGGGGATCGGGGGACTATGGCTACACCTTC; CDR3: CASSHSRGSGDYGYTF
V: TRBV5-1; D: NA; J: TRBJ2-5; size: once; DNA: TGCGCCAGCAGCTTGGGCCCGGGGGGCGGAAGGCAAGAGACCCAGTACTTC; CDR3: CASSLGPGGGRQETQYF
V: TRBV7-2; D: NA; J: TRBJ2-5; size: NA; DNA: TGTGCCAGCAGCCTCCCCGGGGAGACCCAGTACTTC; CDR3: CASSLPGETQYF
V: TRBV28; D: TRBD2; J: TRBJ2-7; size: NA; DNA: TGTGCCAGCAGTTCCCCGACTAGCGGGGGGACCTACGAGCAGTACTTC; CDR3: CASSSPTSGGTYEQYF
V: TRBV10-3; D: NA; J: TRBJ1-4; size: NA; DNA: TGTGCCATCAGTGAGTCGACAGGCCCCAATGAAAAACTGTTTTTT; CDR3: CAISESTGPNEKLFF
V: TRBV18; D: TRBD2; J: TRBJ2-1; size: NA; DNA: TGTGCCAGCTCACCACCGGTTAGCGGGGGGGCCTCCTACAATGAGCAGTTCTTC; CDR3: CASSPPVSGGASYNEQFF
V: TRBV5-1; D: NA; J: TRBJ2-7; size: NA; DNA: TGCGCCAGCAGCTTGTTGCCAGGGACACAATACGAGCAGTACTTC; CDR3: CASSLLPGTQYEQYF
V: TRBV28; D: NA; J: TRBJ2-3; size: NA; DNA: TGTGCCAGCAGCGCCAATATCAATACAGGGGGGGCTAGCACAGATACGCAGTATTTT; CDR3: CASSANINTGGASTDTQYF
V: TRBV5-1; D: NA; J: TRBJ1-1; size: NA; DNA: TGCGCCAGCAGTGTGCGGCTAGGAACTGAAGCTTTCTTT; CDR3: CASSVRLGTEAFF
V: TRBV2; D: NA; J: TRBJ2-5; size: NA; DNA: TGTGCCAGCAGTGGTTTCTCTTTGGGCTTACAAGAGACCCAGTACTTC; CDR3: CASSGFSLGLQETQYF
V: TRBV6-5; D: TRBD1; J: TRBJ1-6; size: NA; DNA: TGTGCCAGCAGTTACCCGAGGGACAGGGGCAATTCACCCCTCCACTTT; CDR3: CASSYPRDRGNSPLHF
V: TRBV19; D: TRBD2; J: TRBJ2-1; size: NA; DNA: TGTGCCAGTAGTACCGGGACTAGCGGGGCCAATGAGCAGTTCTTC; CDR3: CASSTGTSGANEQFF
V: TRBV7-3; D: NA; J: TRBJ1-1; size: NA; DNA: TGTGCCAGCAGCTTATCAGGGTGGAGGGACACTGAAGCTTTCTTT; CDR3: CASSLSGWRDTEAFF
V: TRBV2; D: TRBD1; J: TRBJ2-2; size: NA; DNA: TGTGCCAGCAGTGAGAGGGGGCCCGGGGAGCTGTTTTTT; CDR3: CASSERGPGELFF
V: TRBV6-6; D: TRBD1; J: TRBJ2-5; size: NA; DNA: TGTGCCAGCAGCGCCGGGACAGGCGTTGGGGAGACCCAGTACTTC; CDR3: CASSAGTGVGETQYF
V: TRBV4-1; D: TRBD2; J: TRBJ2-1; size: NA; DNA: TGCGCCAGCAGCCTCCCCCGGGCTAGCGGGAGCAATGAGCAGTTCTTC; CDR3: CASSLPRASGSNEQFF
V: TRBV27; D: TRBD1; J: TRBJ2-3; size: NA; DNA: TGTGCCAGCAGTCCGGGACAGAGGCTTAGCACAGATACGCAGTATTTT; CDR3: CASSPGQRLSTDTQYF
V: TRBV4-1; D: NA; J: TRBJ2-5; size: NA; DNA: TGCGCCAGCAGCCAAGAAGAGGTACTCCAAGAGACCCAGTACTTC; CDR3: CASSQEEVLQETQYF